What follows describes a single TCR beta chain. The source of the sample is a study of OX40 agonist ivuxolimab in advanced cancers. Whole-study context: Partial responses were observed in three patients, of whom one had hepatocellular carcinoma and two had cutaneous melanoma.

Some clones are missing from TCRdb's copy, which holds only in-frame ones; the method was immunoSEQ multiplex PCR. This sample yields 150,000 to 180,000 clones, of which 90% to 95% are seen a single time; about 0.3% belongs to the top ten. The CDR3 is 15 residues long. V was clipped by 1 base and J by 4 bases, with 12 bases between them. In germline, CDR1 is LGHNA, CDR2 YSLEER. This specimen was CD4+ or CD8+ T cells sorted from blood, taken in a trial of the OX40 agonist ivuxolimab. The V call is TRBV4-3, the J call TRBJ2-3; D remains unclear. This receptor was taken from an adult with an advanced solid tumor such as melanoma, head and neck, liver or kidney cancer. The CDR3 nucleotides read TGCGCCAGCAGCCAAGGGGGATCCCCGGCAGATACGCAGTATTTT. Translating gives CASSQGGSPADTQYF.